One and the same sample provided the 10 T cell receptor beta chains below, sequenced in a study of blood T cell repertoires in COVID-19. Profiling relied on immunoSEQ multiplex PCR, and the TCRdb table lists in-frame clones only, not all of them. The profile shows about 200,000 clones, 82% of them singletons. Sequencing was performed on PBMCs or T cells enriched from blood (not recorded which). These receptors all stem from a woman aged 60-75 years with acute COVID-19.

The chain combines TRBV30 with TRBJ2-1; 12 positions agree with TRBD2. In germline, CDR1 is GTSNPN, CDR2 SVGIG (reference sequence). V lost 1 base, J lost 0 bases, and 10 bases stayed unmatched. The length of the CDR3 is 19 residues. CDR3 region: CAWSARLAGDPLSYNEQFF. CDR3 nucleotide sequence: TGTGCCTGGAGTGCCAGACTAGCGGGAGATCCCCTCTCCTACAATGAGCAGTTCTTC.

The chain employs TRBV30 and TRBJ1-5, with 7 bases matching TRBD1. V shed 0 bases, J shed 5 bases, and the junction held 10 bases outside the gene matches. Germline V gives CDR1 GTSNPN, CDR2 SVGIG (reference sequence). The CDR3 sequence is 16 residues long. The CDR3 loop is CAWSVTRQGAYQPQHF. CDR3 DNA: TGTGCCTGGAGTGTTACCCGACAGGGAGCTTATCAGCCCCAGCATTTT.

The CDR3 loop is CSVGGLAGRNEQYF. The CDR3 bases are TGCAGCGTGGGGGGACTAGCGGGAAGGAACGAGCAGTACTTC. This sequence joins TRBV29-1 and TRBJ2-7; 13 nucleotides line up with TRBD2. The CDR3 runs to 14 residues. Germline CDR1 and CDR2: SQVTM and ANQGSEA. V lost 6 bases and J lost 5; bases outside the gene matches: 7.

The rearrangement uses TRBV27 and TRBJ1-2; maybe TRBD1 (6 bases). Per germline, CDR1 MNHEY and CDR2 SMNVEV (reference sequence). The CDR3 runs to 15 residues. The ends were cut back, 2 bases at V and 4 bases at J, with 14 bases in the middle. CDR3 sequence (DNA): TGTGCCAGCAGTTTAAGACAGGAAGGAGGCTATGGCTACACCTTC. Protein sequence: CASSLRQEGGYGYTF.

The V and J genes are TRBV30 and TRBJ1-3; D is possibly TRBD1 (6 bases). The CDR3 consists of 14 residues. Trimming left V 0 bases short and J 2 bases short, with 8 bases between. CDR1 and CDR2 (germline): GTSNPN, SVGIG (reference sequence). CDR3 coding DNA: TGTGCCTGGAGTGTAAGGGGGACTGGAAACACCATATATTTT. Residues: CAWSVRGTGNTIYF.

The chain employs TRBV6-5 and TRBJ2-7; 7 bases fit TRBD1. The V gene end was trimmed by 5 bases and the J gene end by 3 bases; junction bases not matched to a gene: 10. The CDR3 consists of 15 residues. Per the germline V gene, CDR1 is MNHEY and CDR2 is SVGAGI. The chain's CDR3 is CASSPVQGPYYEQYF. CDR3 in DNA: TGTGCCAGCAGTCCAGTACAGGGGCCTTACTACGAGCAGTACTTC.

The J gene is TRBJ1-2, the V gene TRBV28, with TRBD1 as a possible D gene (6 bases). CDR1 is MDHEN and CDR2 is SYDVKM in the germline V gene. The ends were cut back, 8 bases at V and 7 bases at J, with 14 bases in the middle. CDR3 length: 12 residues. CDR3 in DNA: TGTGCCAGCTGTCCCTACAGGGTTGGCTACACCTTC. The encoded protein is CASCPYRVGYTF.

The rearrangement joins TRBV5-8 to TRBJ2-3; D might be TRBD1 (5 bases). CDR3 size: 12 residues. Trimming took off 0 bases at V and 6 bases at J, with 5 bases between the two ends. Germline V gene sequence: CDR1 SGHTS, CDR2 YDEGEE. CDR3 sequence: CASSLEGDTQYF. The CDR3 region has the DNA TGTGCCAGCAGCTTGGAGGGGGATACGCAGTATTTT.

This rearrangement joins TRBV19 to TRBJ2-5; tentative D call: TRBD1 (5 bases). The germline V gene has CDR1 LNHDA and CDR2 SQIVND (reference sequence). CDR3 size: 15 residues. V was cut by 10 bases and J by 5 bases, with 23 bases left in between. CDR3 nucleotides: TGTGCCACAGGAAAGGGCAGGGTAAATGAGGAGACCCAGTACTTC. It translates to CATGKGRVNEETQYF.

The chain employs TRBV18 and TRBJ1-5, with D hard to call. Germline assignment: CDR1 KGHSH and CDR2 LQKENI. The CDR3 is 14 residues long. V lost 3 bases and J lost 7, with 13 bases in between. Written as DNA, the CDR3 is TGTGCCAGCTCACCCCGACCGCTGAGGCAGCCCCAGCATTTT. This encodes CASSPRPLRQPQHF.